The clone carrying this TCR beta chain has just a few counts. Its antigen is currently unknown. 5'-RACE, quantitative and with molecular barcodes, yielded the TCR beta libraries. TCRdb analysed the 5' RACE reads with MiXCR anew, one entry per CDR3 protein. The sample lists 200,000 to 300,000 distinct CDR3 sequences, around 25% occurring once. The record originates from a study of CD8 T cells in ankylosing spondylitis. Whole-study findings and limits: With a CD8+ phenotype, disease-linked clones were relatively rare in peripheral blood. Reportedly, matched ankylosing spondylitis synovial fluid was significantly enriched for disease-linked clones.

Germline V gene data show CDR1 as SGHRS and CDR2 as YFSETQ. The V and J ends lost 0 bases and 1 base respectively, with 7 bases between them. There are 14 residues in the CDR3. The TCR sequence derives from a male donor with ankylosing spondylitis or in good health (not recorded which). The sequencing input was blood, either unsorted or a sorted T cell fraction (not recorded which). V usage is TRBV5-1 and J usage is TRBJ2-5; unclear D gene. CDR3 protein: CASSLGMGQETQYF. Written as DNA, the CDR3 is TGCGCCAGCAGCTTGGGAATGGGCCAAGAGACCCAGTACTTC.